This T cell receptor (beta chain) was captured by sequencing in a study of PD-1 blockade in classical Hodgkin lymphoma. Germline CDR1 PRHDT, CDR2 FYEKMQ (reference sequence). The CDR3 spans 13 residues. Each of the patients experienced relapse following autologous stem cell transplantation, and their brentuximab vedotin exposure differed. The CD4+ T cells used were purified from thawed PBMCs through magnetic negative selection. When best responses were assessed, they were complete response, partial response or progressive disease. With regard to this clone: At one of its ends the junction is not consistent with the germline gene, which may arise from a read error.

Sequencing used immunoSEQ multiplex PCR; TCRdb keeps in-frame clones, though not all of them. Of around 17,000 clones in the sample, approximately 80% were seen once. The sequence derives from a human donor with classical Hodgkin lymphoma. Sequenced here: CD4+ T cells from blood, sampled at baseline. The chain employs TRBV13 and TRBJ2-7; a possible D gene is TRBD2 (5 bases). CDR3 residues: CASSLRAASSTHF. As DNA, the CDR3 is TGTGCCAGCAGCTTGAGGGCGGCTTCGAGCACCCACTTC.